This TCR beta chain derives from a study of blood T cell repertoires in COVID-19. Study context: Italy, Spain and the United States were the sources of the convalescent and acute COVID-19 samples. PBMCs, B-cell-depleted T cells, or T cells were the source of the cDNA or gDNA that made up the material.

The CDR3 is 13 amino acids. The V end was cut by 4 bases, the J end by 7 bases, with 11 bases between. Germline CDR1 and CDR2: GTSNPN and SVGIG (reference sequence). How the authors handled the data: Estimates of nucleated cell counts were drawn from the amplification of reference gene primers. Clones were sequenced by immunoSEQ multiplex PCR, and TCRdb holds only the in-frame ones, with some missing. V, J and clone size reflect that table, while D and trimming were determined from the DNA. The repertoire includes 35,000 to 45,000 clones, about three quarters of them detected once, and under 30% sits in the top ten.

What was sequenced was peripheral blood. This chain joins TRBV30 and TRBJ1-6; D ambiguous. The TCR was taken from an older woman with acute or convalescent COVID-19. The CDR3 region is CAWNRRSNSPLHF. CDR3 nucleotide sequence: TGTGCCTGGAACCGCCGGAGCAATTCACCCCTCCACTTT.